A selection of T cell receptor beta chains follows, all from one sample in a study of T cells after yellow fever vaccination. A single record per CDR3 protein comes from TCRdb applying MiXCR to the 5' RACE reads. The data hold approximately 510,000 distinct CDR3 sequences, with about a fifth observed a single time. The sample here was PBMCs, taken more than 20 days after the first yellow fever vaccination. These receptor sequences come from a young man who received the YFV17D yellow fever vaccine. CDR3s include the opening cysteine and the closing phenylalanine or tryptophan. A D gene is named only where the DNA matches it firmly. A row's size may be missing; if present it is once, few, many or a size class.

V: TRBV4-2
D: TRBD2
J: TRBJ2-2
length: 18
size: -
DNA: TGTGCCAGCAGCCAAGATCTGCCGGGGGGGAAATGGGCCGGGGAGCTGTTTTTT
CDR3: CASSQDLPGGKWAGELFF

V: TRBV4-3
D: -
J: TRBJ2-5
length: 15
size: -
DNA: TGCGCCAGCAGCCAGGAATTTAATGAAGGAGAGACCCAGTACTTC
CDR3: CASSQEFNEGETQYF

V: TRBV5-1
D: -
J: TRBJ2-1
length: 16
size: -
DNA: TGCGCCAGCAGCTTGGTCCGGGACCCCGGGGTTTATGAGCAGTTCTTC
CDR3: CASSLVRDPGVYEQFF

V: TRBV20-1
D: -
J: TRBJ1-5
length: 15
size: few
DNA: TGCAGTGCTAGAGTGCGTCCCTATAGCAATCAGCCCCAGCATTTT
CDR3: CSARVRPYSNQPQHF

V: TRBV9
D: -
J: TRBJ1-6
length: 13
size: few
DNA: TGTGCCAGCAGCGTAGGGGGGGAGTCACCCCTCCACTTT
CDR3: CASSVGGESPLHF

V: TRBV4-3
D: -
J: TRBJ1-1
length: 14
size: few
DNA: TGCGCCAGCAGCCAAGTGGGACCAGTAACTGAAGCTTTCTTT
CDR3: CASSQVGPVTEAFF

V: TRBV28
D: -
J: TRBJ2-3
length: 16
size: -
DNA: TGTGCCAGCAGGTCCGTAGGGCGCCCGATAACAGATACGCAGTATTTT
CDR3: CASRSVGRPITDTQYF

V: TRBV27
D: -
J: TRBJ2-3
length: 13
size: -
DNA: TGTGCCAGCAGTTACCAGAGAACAGATACGCAGTATTTT
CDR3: CASSYQRTDTQYF

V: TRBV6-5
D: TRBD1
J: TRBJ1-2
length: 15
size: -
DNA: TGTGCCAGCAGTTACTCAGGACAGGGCCAGTTTGGCTACACCTTC
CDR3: CASSYSGQGQFGYTF

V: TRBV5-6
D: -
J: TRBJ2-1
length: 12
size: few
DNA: TGTGCCAGCAGCCGGGACGGCAATGAGCAGTTCTTC
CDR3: CASSRDGNEQFF

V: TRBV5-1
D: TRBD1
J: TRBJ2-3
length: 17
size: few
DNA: TGCGCCAGCAGCATACGGGACAGGTGGACTAGCACAGATACGCAGTATTTT
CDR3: CASSIRDRWTSTDTQYF

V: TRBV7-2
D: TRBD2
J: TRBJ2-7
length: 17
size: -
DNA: TGTGCCAGCAGCCCGGCCGGGACTAGCGGGGGGGCCTACGAGCAGTACTTC
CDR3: CASSPAGTSGGAYEQYF

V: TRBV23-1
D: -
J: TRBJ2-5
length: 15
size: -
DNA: TGCGCCAGCAGTCAGCAGCAGGGCCATGCAGAGACCCAGTACTTC
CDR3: CASSQQQGHAETQYF

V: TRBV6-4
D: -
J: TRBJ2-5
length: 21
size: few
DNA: TGTGCCAGCAGTGACCGTCTTGAAGGTCTGAGCGACTGGGGTGTGGAAGAGACCCAGTACTTC
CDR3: CASSDRLEGLSDWGVEETQYF

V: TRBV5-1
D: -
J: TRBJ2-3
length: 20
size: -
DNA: TGCGCCAGCAGCATCAGCCAGGACGTGAGTTTGGGCCGGCCACATGATACGCAGTATTTT
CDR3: CASSISQDVSLGRPHDTQYF

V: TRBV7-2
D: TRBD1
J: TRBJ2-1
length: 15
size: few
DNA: TGTGCCAGCAGTCCCGACAGGGCATCCAGGAATGAGCAGTTCTTC
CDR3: CASSPDRASRNEQFF

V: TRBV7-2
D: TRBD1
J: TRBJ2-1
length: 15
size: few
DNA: TGTGCCAGCAGCAGACAGGGACAGGTGAGGAATGAGCAGTTCTTC
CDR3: CASSRQGQVRNEQFF

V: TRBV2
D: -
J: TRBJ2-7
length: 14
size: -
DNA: TGTGCCAGCAGTGAAGGTAACTTCAGCTACGAGCAGTACTTC
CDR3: CASSEGNFSYEQYF

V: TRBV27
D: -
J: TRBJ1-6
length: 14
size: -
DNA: TGTGCCAGCAGACGAGGGCGTTTGAATTCACCCCTCCACTTT
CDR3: CASRRGRLNSPLHF

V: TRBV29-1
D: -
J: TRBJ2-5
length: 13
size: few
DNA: TGCAGCGTTGCGGGGGAGCGATGGGAGACCCAGTACTTC
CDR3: CSVAGERWETQYF

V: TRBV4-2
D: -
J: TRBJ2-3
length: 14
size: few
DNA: TGTGCCAGCAGCCAAGTACAAGAGGCAGATACGCAGTATTTT
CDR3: CASSQVQEADTQYF

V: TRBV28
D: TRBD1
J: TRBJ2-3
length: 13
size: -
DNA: TGTGCCAGCAGTTTAACAGGGGACGATACGCAGTATTTT
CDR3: CASSLTGDDTQYF

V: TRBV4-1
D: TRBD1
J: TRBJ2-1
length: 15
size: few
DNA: TGCGCCAGCAGCGCAAGGGGACAGTTAAGCAATGAGCAGTTCTTC
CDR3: CASSARGQLSNEQFF

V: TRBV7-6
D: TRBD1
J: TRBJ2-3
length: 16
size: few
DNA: TGTGCCAGCAGCCTGACGACAGGGGGCGGCACAGATACGCAGTATTTT
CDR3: CASSLTTGGGTDTQYF

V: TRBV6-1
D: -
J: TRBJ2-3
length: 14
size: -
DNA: TGTGCCAGCAGTAGAACGGGGATCGCAGATACGCAGTATTTT
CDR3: CASSRTGIADTQYF

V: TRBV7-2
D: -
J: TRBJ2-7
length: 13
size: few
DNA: TGTGCCAGCAGCTTAGGGGTAGCCTACGAGCAGTACTTC
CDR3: CASSLGVAYEQYF

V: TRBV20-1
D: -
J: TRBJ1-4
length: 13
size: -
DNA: TGCAGTGCTACGGACGAAGATAATGAAAAACTGTTTTTT
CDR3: CSATDEDNEKLFF

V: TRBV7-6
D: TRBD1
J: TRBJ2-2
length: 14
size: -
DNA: TGTGCCAGCAGCTCGGACAGGGAGGCCGGGGAGCTGTTTTTT
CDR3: CASSSDREAGELFF

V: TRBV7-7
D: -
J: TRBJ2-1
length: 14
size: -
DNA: TGTGCCAGCAGCTTAGAAGGTTTCGCCACCGAGCAGTTCTTC
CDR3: CASSLEGFATEQFF

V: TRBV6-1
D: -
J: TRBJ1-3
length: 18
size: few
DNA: TGTGCCAGCAGTGAATATCAGGTTCGCTTACGCTCTGGAAACACCATATATTTT
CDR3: CASSEYQVRLRSGNTIYF

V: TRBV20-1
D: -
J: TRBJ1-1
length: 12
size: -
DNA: TGCAGTGCTAGGGGCTCGAACACTGAAGCTTTCTTT
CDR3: CSARGSNTEAFF

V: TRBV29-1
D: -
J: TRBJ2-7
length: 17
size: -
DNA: TGCAGCGTTGAAGATCAAAGTCAAGGCAGGGTGGGCTACGAGCAGTACTTC
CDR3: CSVEDQSQGRVGYEQYF

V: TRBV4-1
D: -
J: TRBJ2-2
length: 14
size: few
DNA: TGCGCCAGCAGCCAAGTTCGGGACGCCGGGGAGCTGTTTTTT
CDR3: CASSQVRDAGELFF

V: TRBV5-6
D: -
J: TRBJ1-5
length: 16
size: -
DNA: TGTGCCAGCAGCTTCTGGGGAGCTAATAGCAATCAGCCCCAGCATTTT
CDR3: CASSFWGANSNQPQHF

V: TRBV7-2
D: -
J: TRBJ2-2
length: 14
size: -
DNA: TGTGCCAGCAGCTTAGTTATTAGCACCGGGGAGCCGTTTTTT
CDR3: CASSLVISTGEPFF

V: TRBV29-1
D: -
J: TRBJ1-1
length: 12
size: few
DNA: TGCAGCGTCGAGGATGCGAACACTGAAGCTTTCTTT
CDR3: CSVEDANTEAFF

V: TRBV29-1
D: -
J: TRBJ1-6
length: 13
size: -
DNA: TGCAGCGTCGGGTCCTCGAAGGGTTCACCCCTCCACTTT
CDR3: CSVGSSKGSPLHF

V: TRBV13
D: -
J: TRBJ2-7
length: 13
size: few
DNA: TGTGCCAGCAGCTTCCCCCTCTCCTACGAGCAGTACTTC
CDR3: CASSFPLSYEQYF

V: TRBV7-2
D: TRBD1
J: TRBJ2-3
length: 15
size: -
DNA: TGTGCCAGCAGCAGAACGGGACAGCGGACAGATACGCAGTATTTT
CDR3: CASSRTGQRTDTQYF

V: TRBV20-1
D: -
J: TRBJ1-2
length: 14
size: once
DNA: TGCAGTGCTAGAGATAATTGGGTTAGCTATGGCTACACCTTC
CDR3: CSARDNWVSYGYTF

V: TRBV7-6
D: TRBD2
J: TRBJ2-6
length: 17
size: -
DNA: TGTGCCAGCAGCTTAGGGGGGGGTACATCTGGGGCCAACGTCCTGACTTTC
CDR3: CASSLGGGTSGANVLTF

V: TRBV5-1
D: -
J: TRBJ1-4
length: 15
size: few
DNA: TGCGCCAGCAGCTTGCAGGGACTTGGGGGTGAAAAACTGTTTTTT
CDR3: CASSLQGLGGEKLFF

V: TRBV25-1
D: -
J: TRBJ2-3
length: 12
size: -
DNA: TGTGCCAGCAGCGGGCAGCCCGATACGCAGTATTTT
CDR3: CASSGQPDTQYF

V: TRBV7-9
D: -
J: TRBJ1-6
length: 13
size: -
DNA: TGTGCCAGCAGCTCCTCCGCCTCGTCACCCCTCCACTTT
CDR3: CASSSSASSPLHF

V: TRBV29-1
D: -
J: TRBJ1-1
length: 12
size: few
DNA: TGCAGCGCCGGACACCTGAACACTGAAGCTTTCTTT
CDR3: CSAGHLNTEAFF

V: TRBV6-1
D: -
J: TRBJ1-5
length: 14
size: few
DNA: TGTGCCAGCAGTGATCAGGGAGACTATCAGCCCCAGCATTTT
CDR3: CASSDQGDYQPQHF

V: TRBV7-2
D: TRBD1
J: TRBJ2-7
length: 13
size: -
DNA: TGTGCCAGCAGCTGGGACAGGGCCGGCGAGCAGTACTTC
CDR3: CASSWDRAGEQYF

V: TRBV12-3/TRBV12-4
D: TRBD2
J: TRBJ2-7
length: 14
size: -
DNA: TGTGCCAGCAGTTCAACGGGACTAACCTACGAGCAGTACTTC
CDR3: CASSSTGLTYEQYF

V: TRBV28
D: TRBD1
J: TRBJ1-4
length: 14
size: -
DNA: TGTGCCAGCAGTACTACAGGGGGTAACGAAAAACTGTTTTTT
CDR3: CASSTTGGNEKLFF

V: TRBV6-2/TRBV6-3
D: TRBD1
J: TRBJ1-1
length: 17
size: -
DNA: TGTGCCAGCAGTTACCCAGGGACAGGCCCTAGGAGCACTGAAGCTTTCTTT
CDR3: CASSYPGTGPRSTEAFF

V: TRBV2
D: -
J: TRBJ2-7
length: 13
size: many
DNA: TGTGCCAGCACCAGATCGGACGGCTACGAGCAGTACTTC
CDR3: CASTRSDGYEQYF

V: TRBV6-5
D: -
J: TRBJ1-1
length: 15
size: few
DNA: TGTGCCAGCAGTTACCGAATCGTGACGGGCACTGAAGCTTTCTTT
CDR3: CASSYRIVTGTEAFF

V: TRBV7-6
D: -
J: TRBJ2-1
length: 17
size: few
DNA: TGTGCCAGCAGCTTAGGCTCCCTTGACTACGTTGGGAATGAGCAGTTCTTC
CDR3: CASSLGSLDYVGNEQFF

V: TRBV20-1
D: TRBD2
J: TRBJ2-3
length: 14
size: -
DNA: TGCAGTGCGGTCTATAGCGGGGGGGCGGATACGCAGTATTTT
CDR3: CSAVYSGGADTQYF

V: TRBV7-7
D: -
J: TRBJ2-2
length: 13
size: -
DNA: TGTGCTAGCAGCCGAGAGAGAACCGGGGAGCTGTTTTTT
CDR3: CASSRERTGELFF

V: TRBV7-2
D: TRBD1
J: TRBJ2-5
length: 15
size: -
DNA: TGTGCCAGCAGCTCCGGACAGGGTGTGGGGGAGACCCAGTACTTC
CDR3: CASSSGQGVGETQYF

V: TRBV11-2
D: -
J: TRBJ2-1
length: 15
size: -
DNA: TGTGCCAGCAGTTCCCCCCTCGGGGTTTACAATGAGCAGTTCTTC
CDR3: CASSSPLGVYNEQFF

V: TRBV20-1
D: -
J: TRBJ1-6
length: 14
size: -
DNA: TGCAGTGCTAGAGACTTACAGGTTAATTCACCCCTCCACTTT
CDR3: CSARDLQVNSPLHF

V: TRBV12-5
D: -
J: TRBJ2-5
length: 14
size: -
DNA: TGTGCTAGTGGTACGGGGGACCGGGGGGAGACCCAGTACTTC
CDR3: CASGTGDRGETQYF